This T cell receptor beta chain was recorded in a study of control samples from healthy donors and cancer patients. Sequencing used immunoSEQ multiplex PCR; TCRdb keeps in-frame clones, though not all of them. This table holds some 200,000 clones, 75% to 95% found once. This CDR3 is built from 16 residues. Germline V gives CDR1 SGDLS, CDR2 YYNGEE. V shed 4 bases, J shed 7 bases, and the junction held 8 bases outside the gene matches. The chain couples TRBV9 to TRBJ2-1, with TRBD2 matching over 13 bases. This TCR derives from a woman aged 30 to 39 in good health. The sequencing input was blood. This chain's CDR3 is CASSPWPGLAGNEQFF. As DNA, the CDR3 is TGTGCCAGCAGCCCTTGGCCGGGACTAGCGGGAAATGAGCAGTTCTTC.